Listed here are 3 T cell receptor beta chains from one sample, sequenced in a study of blood T cell repertoires in COVID-19. TCRdb's copy holds only in-frame clones and misses some; the assay was immunoSEQ multiplex PCR. The data contain approximately 200,000 clones, about 80% of them singletons. Source material: peripheral blood. The receptors stem from a woman in her forties or fifties with acute or convalescent COVID-19.

This chain connects TRBV27 to TRBJ1-6; 7 bases match TRBD1. The CDR3 loop spans 14 amino acids. Germline V gives CDR1 MNHEY, CDR2 SMNVEV (reference sequence). J gave up 7 bases and V 7 bases, and 7 bases lay outside the gene matches. The CDR3 DNA is TGTGCCAGCACACGAGGGGGCTGGAATTCACCCCTCCACTTT. Protein sequence: CASTRGGWNSPLHF.

The chain couples TRBV11-2 to TRBJ2-3; 11 nucleotides agree with TRBD2. Germline V gives CDR1 SGHAT, CDR2 FQNNGV. This CDR3 has 16 residues. Trimming took 4 bases from V and 6 from J; bases not matched to a gene: 9. The CDR3 sequence: CASSWGSGRAADTQYF. CDR3 nucleotide sequence: TGTGCCAGCAGCTGGGGTAGCGGGAGGGCCGCGGATACGCAGTATTTT.

The rearrangement joins TRBV27 to TRBJ2-7; 7 bases agree with TRBD2. The J segment lost 6 bases and the V segment lost 2 bases, leaving 7 bases of the junction unmatched. The CDR3 runs to 14 residues. CDR1 MNHEY and CDR2 SMNVEV come from the germline V gene (reference sequence). CDR3 protein: CASSLREDLGEQYF. The CDR3 nucleotides are TGTGCCAGCAGTTTACGGGAGGATCTCGGCGAGCAGTACTTC.